This T cell receptor beta chain is from a study of regulatory T cells in long-lasting Graves disease. Overall study results and limits: Persistent disease samples used TRBV28, TRBJ1-2 and TRBJ2-5 preferentially.

Library construction for TCR beta used iRepertoire HTBI primers and Arm-PCR of CDR3 regions. Original data processing: 62 TRBV and around 15 TRBJ segments were identified across samples. TCRdb itself ran the multiplex PCR reads through MiXCR, one entry per CDR3 protein. The V and J calls here are based on TCRdb, not the publication. The sample has roughly 500,000 distinct CDR3 sequences; approximately 12% are singletons. Ten or more counts support this clonotype. Its antigen is still unknown. The time point: newly diagnosed GD, antithyroid drugs for less than 3 months. RNA from PBMCs was the source of the TCR library. From each patient, 8 to 10 milliliters of peripheral blood was drawn and collected into an EDTA anticoagulant tube. This CDR3 contains 10 residues. V was cut by 5 bases and J by 13 bases, with 6 bases left in between. Looked up from germline, CDR1 is MNHEY and CDR2 is SMNVEV (reference sequence).

This same sample was also taken into another study, of T cells in Graves' hyperthyroidism and ophthalmopathy. As that report states: Ophthalmopathy was told apart from stable hyperthyroidism by a 13 V-J model.

This clonotype was obtained from a man younger than 45 with Graves disease. The specimen comprised peripheral blood mononuclear cells (PBMCs), sampled at new diagnosis, from a patient treated with antithyroid drugs. The chain combines TRBV27 with TRBJ1-6, with D unresolved. This CDR3 reads CASSKSPLHF. In DNA form, the CDR3 reads TGTGCCAGCAGTAAATCGCCCCTCCACTTT.